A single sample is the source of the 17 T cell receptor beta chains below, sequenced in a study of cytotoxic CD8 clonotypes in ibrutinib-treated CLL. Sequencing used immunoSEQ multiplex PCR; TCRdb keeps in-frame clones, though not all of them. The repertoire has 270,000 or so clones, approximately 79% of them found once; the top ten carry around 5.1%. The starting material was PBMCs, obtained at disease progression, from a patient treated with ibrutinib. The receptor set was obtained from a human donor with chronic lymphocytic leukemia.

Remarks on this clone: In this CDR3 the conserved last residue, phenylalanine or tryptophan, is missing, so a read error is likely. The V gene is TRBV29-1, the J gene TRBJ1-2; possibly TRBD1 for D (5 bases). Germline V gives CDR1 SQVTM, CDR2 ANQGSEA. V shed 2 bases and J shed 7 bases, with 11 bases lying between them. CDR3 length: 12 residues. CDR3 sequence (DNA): TGCAGCGTTGAATGGCAGGGTCGTGGCTACACCCTC. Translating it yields CSVEWQGRGYTL.

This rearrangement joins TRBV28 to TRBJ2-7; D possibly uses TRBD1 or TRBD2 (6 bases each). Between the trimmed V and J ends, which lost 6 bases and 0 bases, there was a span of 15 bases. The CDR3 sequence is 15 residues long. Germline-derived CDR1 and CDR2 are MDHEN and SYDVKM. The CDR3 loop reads CASSFTGTPSYEQYF. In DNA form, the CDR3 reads TGTGCCAGCAGCTTCACAGGGACTCCCTCCTACGAGCAGTACTTC. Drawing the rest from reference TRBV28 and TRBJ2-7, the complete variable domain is DVKVTQSSRYLVKRTGEKVFLECVQDMDHENMFWYRQDPGLGLRLIYFSYDVKMKEKGDIPEGYSVSREKKERFSLILESASTNQTSMYLCASSFTGTPSYEQYFGPGTRLTVT.

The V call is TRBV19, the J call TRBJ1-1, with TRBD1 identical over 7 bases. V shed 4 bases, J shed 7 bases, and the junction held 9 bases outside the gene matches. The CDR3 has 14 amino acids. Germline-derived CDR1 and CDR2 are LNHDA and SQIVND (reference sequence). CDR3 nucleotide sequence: TGTGCCAGTAGTACCCTTCAGGACAGGAGTGAAGCTTTCTTT. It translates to CASSTLQDRSEAFF. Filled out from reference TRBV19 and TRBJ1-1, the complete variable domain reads DGGITQSPKYLFRKEGQNVTLSCEQNLNHDAMYWYRQDPGQGLRLIYYSQIVNDFQKGDIAEGYSVSREKKESFPLTVTSAQKNPTAFYLCASSTLQDRSEAFFGQGTRLTVV.

DNA for the CDR3: TGCGCCAGCAGCCAAAAAGGGGGTTTTGGCTACACCTTC. The encoded protein is CASSQKGGFGYTF. This chain joins TRBV4-1 and TRBJ1-2; possible D gene TRBD1, 6 bases. The CDR3 sequence is 13 residues long. V gave up 2 bases and J gave up 7 bases, with 11 bases separating them. The germline V gene encodes CDR1 MGHRA and CDR2 YSYEKL.

The CDR3 DNA follows: TGTGCCAGCAGTTTCCCGGGACAGGGGGGGGAGACCCAGTACTTC. Its translation: CASSFPGQGGETQYF. The chain links TRBV28 to TRBJ2-5; the match to TRBD1 covers 11 bases. V lost 3 bases, J lost 5 bases, and 5 bases stayed unmatched. CDR1 MDHEN and CDR2 SYDVKM come from the germline V gene. The CDR3 spans 15 residues.

In DNA, the CDR3 is TGTGCCAGCAGTGTGCGCCCGAACACCGGGGAGCTGTTTTTT. Protein product: CASSVRPNTGELFF. The chain combines TRBV6-1 with TRBJ2-2; D unclear. Between the trimmed V and J ends, which lost 4 bases and 0 bases, there was a span of 6 bases. The CDR3 sequence is 14 residues long. Germline values: CDR1 MNHNS, CDR2 SASEGT.

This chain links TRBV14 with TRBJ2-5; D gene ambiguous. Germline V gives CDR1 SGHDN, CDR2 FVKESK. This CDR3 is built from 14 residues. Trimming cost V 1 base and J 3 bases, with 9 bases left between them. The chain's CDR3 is CASSQVGRKETQYF. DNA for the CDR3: TGTGCCAGCAGCCAAGTTGGACGGAAAGAGACCCAGTACTTC. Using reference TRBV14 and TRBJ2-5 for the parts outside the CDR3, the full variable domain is EAGVTQFPSHSVIEKGQTVTLRCDPISGHDNLYWYRRVMGKEIKFLLHFVKESKQDESGMPNNRFLAERTGGTYSTLKVQPAELEDSGVYFCASSQVGRKETQYFGPGTRLLVL.

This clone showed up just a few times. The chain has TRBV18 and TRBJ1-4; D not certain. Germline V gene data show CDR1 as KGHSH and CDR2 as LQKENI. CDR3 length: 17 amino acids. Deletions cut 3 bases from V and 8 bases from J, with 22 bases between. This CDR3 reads CASSPSSLGGRPEKLFF. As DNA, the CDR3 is TGTGCCAGCTCACCTTCGAGCCTGGGCGGACGTCCGGAAAAACTGTTTTTT.

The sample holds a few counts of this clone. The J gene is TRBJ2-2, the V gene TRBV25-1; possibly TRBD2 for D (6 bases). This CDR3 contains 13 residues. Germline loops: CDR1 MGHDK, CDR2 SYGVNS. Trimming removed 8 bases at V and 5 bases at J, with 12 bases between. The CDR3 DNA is TGTGCCAGCGCGGTCGGGGGTACCGGGGAGCTGTTTTTT. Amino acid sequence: CASAVGGTGELFF.

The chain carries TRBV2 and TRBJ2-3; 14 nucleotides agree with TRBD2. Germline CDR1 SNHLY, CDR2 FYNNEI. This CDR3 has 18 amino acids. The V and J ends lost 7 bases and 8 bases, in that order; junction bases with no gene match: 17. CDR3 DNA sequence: TGTGCCAGCACCGAAGGGACTAGCGGGGGCTGGGTAGGAGGTACGCAGTATTTT. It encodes CASTEGTSGGWVGGTQYF.

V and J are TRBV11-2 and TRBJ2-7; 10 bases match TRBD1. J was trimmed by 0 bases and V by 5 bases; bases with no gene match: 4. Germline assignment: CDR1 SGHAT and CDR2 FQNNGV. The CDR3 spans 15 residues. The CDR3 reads CASSGDRGLSYEQYF. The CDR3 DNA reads TGTGCCAGCAGCGGAGACAGGGGGCTCTCCTACGAGCAGTACTTC. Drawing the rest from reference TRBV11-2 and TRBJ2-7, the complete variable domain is EAGVAQSPRYKIIEKRQSVAFWCNPISGHATLYWYQQILGQGPKLLIQFQNNGVVDDSQLPKDRFSAERLKGVDSTLKIQPAKLEDSAVYLCASSGDRGLSYEQYFGPGTRLTVT.

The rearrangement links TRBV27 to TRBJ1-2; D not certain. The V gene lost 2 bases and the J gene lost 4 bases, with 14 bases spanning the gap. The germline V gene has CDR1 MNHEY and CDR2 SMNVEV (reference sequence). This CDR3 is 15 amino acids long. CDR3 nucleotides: TGTGCCAGCAGTTTAGATTTTGGGCACTTCTATGGCTACACCTTC. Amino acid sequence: CASSLDFGHFYGYTF.

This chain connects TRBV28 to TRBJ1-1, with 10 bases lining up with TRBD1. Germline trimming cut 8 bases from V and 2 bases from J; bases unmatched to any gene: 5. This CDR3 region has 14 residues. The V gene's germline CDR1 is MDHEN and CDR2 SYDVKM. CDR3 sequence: CASGWTGGNTEAFF. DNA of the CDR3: TGTGCCAGCGGATGGACAGGGGGAAACACTGAAGCTTTCTTT.

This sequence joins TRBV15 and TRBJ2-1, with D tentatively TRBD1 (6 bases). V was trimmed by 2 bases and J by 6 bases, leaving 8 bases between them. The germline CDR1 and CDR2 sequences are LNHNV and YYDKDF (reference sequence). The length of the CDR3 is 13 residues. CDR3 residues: CATSRRQANEQFF. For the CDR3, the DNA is TGTGCCACCAGCAGAAGACAGGCCAATGAGCAGTTCTTC.

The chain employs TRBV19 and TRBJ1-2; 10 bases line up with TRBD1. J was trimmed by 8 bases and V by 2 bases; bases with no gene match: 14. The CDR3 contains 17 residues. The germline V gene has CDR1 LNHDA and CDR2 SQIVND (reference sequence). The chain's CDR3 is CASSITGFFGTGEGYTF. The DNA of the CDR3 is TGTGCCAGTAGTATAACTGGCTTCTTCGGGACAGGGGAAGGCTACACCTTC.

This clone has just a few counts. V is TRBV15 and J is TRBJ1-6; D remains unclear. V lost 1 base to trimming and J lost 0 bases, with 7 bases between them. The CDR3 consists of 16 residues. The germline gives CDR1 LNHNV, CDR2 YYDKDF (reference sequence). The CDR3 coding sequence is TGTGCCACCAGCAGAGGAGGCCTCTCCTATAATTCACCCCTCCACTTT. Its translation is CATSRGGLSYNSPLHF.

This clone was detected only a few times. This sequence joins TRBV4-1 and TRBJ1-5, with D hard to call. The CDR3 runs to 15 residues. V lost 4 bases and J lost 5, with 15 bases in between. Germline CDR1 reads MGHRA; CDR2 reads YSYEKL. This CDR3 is CASSPRPTWDQPQHF. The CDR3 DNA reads TGCGCCAGCAGCCCCCGACCGACCTGGGATCAGCCCCAGCATTTT.